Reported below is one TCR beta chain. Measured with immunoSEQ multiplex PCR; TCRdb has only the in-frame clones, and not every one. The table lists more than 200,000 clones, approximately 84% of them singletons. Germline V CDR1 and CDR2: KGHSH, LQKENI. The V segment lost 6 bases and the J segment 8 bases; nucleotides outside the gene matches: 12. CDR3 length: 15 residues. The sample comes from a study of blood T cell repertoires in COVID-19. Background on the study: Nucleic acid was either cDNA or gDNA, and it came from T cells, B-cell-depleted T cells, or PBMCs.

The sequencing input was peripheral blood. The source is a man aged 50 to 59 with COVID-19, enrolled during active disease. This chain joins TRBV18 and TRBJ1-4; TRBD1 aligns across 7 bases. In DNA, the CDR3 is TGTGCCAGCTCGCCGCGCGAGGGGACAGACGAAAAACTGTTTTTT. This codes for CASSPREGTDEKLFF.